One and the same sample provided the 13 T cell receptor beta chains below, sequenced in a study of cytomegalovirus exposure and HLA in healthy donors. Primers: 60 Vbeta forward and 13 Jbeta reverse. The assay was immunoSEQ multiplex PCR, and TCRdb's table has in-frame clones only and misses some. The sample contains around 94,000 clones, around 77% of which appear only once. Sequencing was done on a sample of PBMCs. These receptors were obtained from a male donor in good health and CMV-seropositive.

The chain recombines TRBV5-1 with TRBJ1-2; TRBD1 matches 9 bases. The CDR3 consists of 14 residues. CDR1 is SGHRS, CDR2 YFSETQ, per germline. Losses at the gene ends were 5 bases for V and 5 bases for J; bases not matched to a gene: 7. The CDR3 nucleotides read TGCGCCAGCAGATCTTCGGGACAGGGATATGGCTACACCTTC. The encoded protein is CASRSSGQGYGYTF.

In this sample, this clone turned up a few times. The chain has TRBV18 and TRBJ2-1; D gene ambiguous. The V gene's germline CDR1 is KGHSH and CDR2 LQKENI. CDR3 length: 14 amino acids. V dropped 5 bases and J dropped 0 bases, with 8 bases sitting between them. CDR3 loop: CASSEQSSYNEQFF. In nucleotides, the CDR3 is TGTGCCAGCTCAGAACAGAGCTCCTACAATGAGCAGTTCTTC.

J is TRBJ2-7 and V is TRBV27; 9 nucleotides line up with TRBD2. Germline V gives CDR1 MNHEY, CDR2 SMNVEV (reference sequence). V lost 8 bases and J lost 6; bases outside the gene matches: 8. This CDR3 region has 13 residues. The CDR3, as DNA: TGTGCCAGCGGCCTAGCGGGAAGGCTCGAGCAGTACTTC. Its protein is CASGLAGRLEQYF.

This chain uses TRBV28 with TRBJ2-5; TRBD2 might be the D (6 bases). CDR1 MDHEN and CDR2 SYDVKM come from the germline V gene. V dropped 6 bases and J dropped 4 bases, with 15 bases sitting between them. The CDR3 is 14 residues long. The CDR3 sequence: CASSAHAGRETQYF. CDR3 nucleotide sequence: TGTGCCAGCAGCGCCCATGCGGGGCGAGAGACCCAGTACTTC.

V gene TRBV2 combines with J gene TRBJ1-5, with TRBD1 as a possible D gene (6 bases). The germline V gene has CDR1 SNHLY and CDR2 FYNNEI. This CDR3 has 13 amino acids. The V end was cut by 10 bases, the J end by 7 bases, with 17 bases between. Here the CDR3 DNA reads TGTGCCACCCGGGGTACAGGGAACCAGCCCCAGCATTTT. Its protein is CATRGTGNQPQHF.

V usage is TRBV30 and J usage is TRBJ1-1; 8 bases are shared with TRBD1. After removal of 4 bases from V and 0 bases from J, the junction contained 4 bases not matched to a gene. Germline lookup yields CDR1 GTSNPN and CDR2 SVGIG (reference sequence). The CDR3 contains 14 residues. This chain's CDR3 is CAWTETGVNTEAFF. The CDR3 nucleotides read TGTGCCTGGACCGAGACAGGGGTGAACACTGAAGCTTTCTTT.

CDR3 DNA sequence: TGTGCCAGCAGCTTTAGACAGGGGGCAAACACCGGGGAGCTGTTTTTT. This translates into CASSFRQGANTGELFF. The J gene is TRBJ2-2, the V gene TRBV11-1; 10 bases match TRBD1. The CDR3 loop spans 16 amino acids. Germline CDR1 and CDR2: SGHAT and FQDESV (reference sequence). V was clipped by 3 bases and J by 2 bases; unmatched bases: 3. Looking up the rest from reference TRBV11-1 and TRBJ2-2 gives the full variable domain: EAEVAQSPRYKITEKSQAVAFWCDPISGHATLYWYRQILGQGPELLVQFQDESVVDDSQLPKDRFSAERLKGVDSTLKIQPAELGDSAMYLCASSFRQGANTGELFFGEGSRLTVL.

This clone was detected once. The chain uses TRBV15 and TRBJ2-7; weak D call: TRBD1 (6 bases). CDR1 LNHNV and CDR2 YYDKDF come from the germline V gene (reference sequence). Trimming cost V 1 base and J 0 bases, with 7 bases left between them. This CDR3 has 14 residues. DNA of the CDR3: TGTGCCACCAGCAGAGGCAGGGGCTCCTACGAGCAGTACTTC. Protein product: CATSRGRGSYEQYF.

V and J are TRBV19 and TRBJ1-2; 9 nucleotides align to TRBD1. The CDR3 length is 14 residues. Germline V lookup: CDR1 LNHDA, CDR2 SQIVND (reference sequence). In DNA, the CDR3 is TGTGCTTCGAAGGGGACAGGGTCCGGGTATGGCTACACCTTC. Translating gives CASKGTGSGYGYTF.

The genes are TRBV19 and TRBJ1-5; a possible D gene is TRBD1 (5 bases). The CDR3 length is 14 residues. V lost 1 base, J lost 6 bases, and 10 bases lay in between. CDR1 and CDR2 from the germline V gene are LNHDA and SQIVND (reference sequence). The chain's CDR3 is CASSIGSGPQPQHF. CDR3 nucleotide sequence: TGTGCCAGTAGTATAGGGTCAGGGCCTCAGCCCCAGCATTTT. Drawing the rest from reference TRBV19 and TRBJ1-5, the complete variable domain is DGGITQSPKYLFRKEGQNVTLSCEQNLNHDAMYWYRQDPGQGLRLIYYSQIVNDFQKGDIAEGYSVSREKKESFPLTVTSAQKNPTAFYLCASSIGSGPQPQHFGDGTRLSIL.

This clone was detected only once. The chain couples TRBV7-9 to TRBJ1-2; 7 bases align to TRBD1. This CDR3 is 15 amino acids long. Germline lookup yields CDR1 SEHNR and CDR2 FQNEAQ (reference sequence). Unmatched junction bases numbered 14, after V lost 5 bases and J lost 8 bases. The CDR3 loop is CASSPPAEGGSGYTF. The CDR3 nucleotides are TGTGCCAGCAGCCCCCCCGCAGAAGGGGGCTCCGGCTACACCTTC.

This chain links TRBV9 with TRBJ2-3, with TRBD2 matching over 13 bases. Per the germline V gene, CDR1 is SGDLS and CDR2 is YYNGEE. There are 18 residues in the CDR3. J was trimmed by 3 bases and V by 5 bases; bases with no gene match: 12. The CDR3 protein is CASSTLPGTSGITDTQYF. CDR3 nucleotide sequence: TGTGCCAGCAGTACCTTGCCAGGGACTAGCGGGATAACAGATACGCAGTATTTT.

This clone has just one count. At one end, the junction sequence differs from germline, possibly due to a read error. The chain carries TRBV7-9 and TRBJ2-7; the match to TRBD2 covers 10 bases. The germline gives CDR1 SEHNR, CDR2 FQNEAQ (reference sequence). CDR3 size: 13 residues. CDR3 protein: CASSLELASGSHF. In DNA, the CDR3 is TGTGCCAGCAGCTTAGAATTGGCTAGCGGGAGTCACTTC.